A selection of T cell receptor beta chains follows, all from one sample in a study of cytomegalovirus exposure and HLA in healthy donors. Libraries were prepared by immunoSEQ multiplex PCR; TCRdb keeps only in-frame clonotypes and omits some of them. This repertoire comprises about 160,000 clones; its ten largest clones make up 1% to 1.5%. Sequenced: PBMCs. These TCRs come from a woman in her sixties or seventies in good health and CMV-seronegative. The CDR3 runs from the conserved cysteine through the conserved F or W. A D gene is named only where the DNA matches it firmly.

j_call d_call v_call cdr3_aa cdr3_nt
TRBJ2-7 . TRBV5-4 CASSSTRLPGEQYF TGTGCCAGCAGCTCAACCCGACTCCCGGGGGAGCAGTACTTC
TRBJ2-5 TRBD2 TRBV18 CASSPALAGGETQYF TGTGCCAGCTCACCGGCACTAGCGGGAGGAGAGACCCAGTACTTC
TRBJ2-7 . TRBV5-1 CASRHGGDSRYEQYF TGCGCCAGCAGACACGGAGGGGACAGCCGATACGAGCAGTACTTC
TRBJ2-7 TRBD1 TRBV5-1 CASSRTGTGDSYEQYF TGCGCCAGCAGTCGTACCGGGACAGGGGATTCCTACGAGCAGTACTTC
TRBJ1-1 TRBD1 TRBV5-1 CASRIAIQGADEAFF TGCGCCAGCAGGATTGCGATACAGGGGGCGGATGAAGCTTTCTTT
TRBJ1-2 TRBD1 TRBV4-1 CASSQDSEYTGGRRGYTF TGCGCCAGCAGCCAAGATTCCGAATACACAGGGGGCCGCCGAGGCTACACCTTC
TRBJ2-7 . TRBV4-1 CASSPVRQVGYEQYF TGCGCCAGCAGCCCCGTTCGACAGGTAGGCTACGAGCAGTACTTC
TRBJ2-7 . TRBV30 CAWSVRGTQTYEQYF TGTGCCTGGAGTGTACGAGGGACTCAAACCTACGAGCAGTACTTC
TRBJ1-1 . TRBV5-6 CASSLGDNTEAFF TGTGCCAGCAGCTTGGGAGATAACACTGAAGCTTTCTTT
TRBJ2-7 . TRBV12-1 CASSQFYEQYF TGTGCCAGCAGCCAATTCTACGAGCAGTACTTC
TRBJ2-2 TRBD2 TRBV4-2 CASSQDELAGGSGELFF TGTGCCAGCAGCCAAGATGAACTAGCGGGAGGATCCGGGGAGCTGTTTTTT
TRBJ1-3 . TRBV18 CASSPPLSSGNTIYF TGTGCCAGCTCACCACCCCTCAGCTCTGGAAACACCATATATTTT
TRBJ1-1 TRBD1 TRBV5-1 CASSPAGQGARVNTEAFF TGCGCCAGCAGCCCGGCGGGACAGGGGGCGAGGGTGAACACTGAAGCTTTCTTT
TRBJ1-4 . TRBV13 CASSHRGREKLFF TGTGCCAGCAGCCATCGAGGGCGCGAAAAACTGTTTTTT
TRBJ1-5 TRBD1 TRBV9 CASSPGQGARNQPQHF TGTGCCAGCAGCCCGGGACAGGGGGCTCGCAATCAGCCCCAGCATTTT
TRBJ2-7 TRBD2 TRBV27 CASSPDVGTSVTYEQYF TGTGCCAGCAGTCCAGACGTCGGGACTAGCGTGACCTACGAGCAGTACTTC
TRBJ2-6 . TRBV5-5 CASSFGSAGANVLTF TGTGCCAGCAGTTTCGGGAGTGCTGGGGCCAACGTCCTGACTTTC
TRBJ2-7 TRBD1 TRBV12-5 CASGLVVGQGYEQYF TGTGCTAGTGGTTTGGTAGTGGGACAGGGCTACGAGCAGTACTTC
TRBJ1-3 TRBD1 TRBV5-6 CASSLNPGQLSSGNTIYF TGTGCCAGCAGCTTAAATCCGGGACAGTTGAGCTCTGGAAACACCATATATTTT
TRBJ1-6 TRBD1 TRBV19 CASSLSDREGAPLHF TGTGCCAGTAGTCTCTCCGACAGGGAAGGGGCACCCCTCCACTTT
TRBJ2-7 TRBD1 TRBV9 CASSAEPGTGTAYEQYF TGTGCCAGCAGCGCCGAGCCCGGGACAGGGACTGCCTACGAGCAGTACTTC
TRBJ2-1 . TRBV14 CASSRQAGSYNEQFF TGTGCCAGCAGCCGACAGGCCGGCTCCTACAATGAGCAGTTCTTC
TRBJ2-7 TRBD2 TRBV5-1 CASSFGLAGSSYEQYF TGCGCCAGCAGCTTCGGTCTAGCGGGGAGCTCCTACGAGCAGTACTTC
TRBJ1-4 . TRBV7-2 CASSLGHWEGLFF TGTGCCAGCAGCTTAGGACATTGGGAGGGACTGTTTTTT
TRBJ2-7 . TRBV7-9 CASSPGNYEQYF TGTGCCAGCAGCCCCGGGAACTACGAGCAGTACTTC
TRBJ2-1 TRBD2 TRBV5-6 CASTLAGAYNEQFF TGTGCCAGCACCCTAGCGGGAGCCTACAATGAGCAGTTCTTC
TRBJ1-6 TRBD1 TRBV14 CASSQVLGQGPYF TGTGCCAGCAGCCAAGTTCTGGGACAGGGGCCCTACTTT
TRBJ2-6 . TRBV7-9 CASSLTVRGASGANVLTF TGTGCCAGCAGCTTAACGGTCAGGGGGGCCTCTGGGGCCAACGTCCTGACTTTC
TRBJ2-3 TRBD2 TRBV29-1 CSVEGLAGGGTDTQYF TGCAGCGTTGAGGGGCTCGCGGGAGGCGGGACAGATACGCAGTATTTT
TRBJ2-5 TRBD1 TRBV6-5 CASSYKRTGLQETQYF TGTGCCAGCAGTTACAAACGGACAGGGCTCCAAGAGACCCAGTACTTC
TRBJ2-2 TRBD1 TRBV7-6 CASSLTPGQGITGELFF TGTGCCAGCAGCTTAACCCCTGGACAGGGGATCACCGGGGAGCTGTTTTTT
TRBJ2-7 TRBD1 TRBV6-1 CASSPGQGAQTREYF TGTGCCAGCAGCCCTGGACAGGGGGCACAGACTAGGGAGTACTTC
TRBJ2-3 TRBD2 TRBV7-7 CASSSGGDTDTQYF TGTGCCTCGTCTAGCGGGGGGGACACAGATACGCAGTATTTT